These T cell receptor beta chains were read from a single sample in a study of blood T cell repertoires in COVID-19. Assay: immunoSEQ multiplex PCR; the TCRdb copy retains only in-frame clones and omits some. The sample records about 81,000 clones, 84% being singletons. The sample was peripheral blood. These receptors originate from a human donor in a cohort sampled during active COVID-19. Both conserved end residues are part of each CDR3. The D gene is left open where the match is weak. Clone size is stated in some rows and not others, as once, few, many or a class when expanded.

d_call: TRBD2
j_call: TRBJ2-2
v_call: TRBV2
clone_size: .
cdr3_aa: CASRHLAGGPVGELFF
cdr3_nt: TGTGCCAGCAGGCACCTAGCGGGGGGGCCGGTCGGGGAGCTGTTTTTT

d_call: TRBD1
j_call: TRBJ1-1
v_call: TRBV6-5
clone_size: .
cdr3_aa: CASSQMDRGLAFF
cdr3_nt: TGTGCCAGCAGTCAAATGGACAGGGGCTTGGCTTTCTTT

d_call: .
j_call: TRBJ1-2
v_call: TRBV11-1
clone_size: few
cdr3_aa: CASSITPYYYGYTF
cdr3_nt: TGTGCCAGCAGCATAACTCCATACTACTATGGCTACACCTTC

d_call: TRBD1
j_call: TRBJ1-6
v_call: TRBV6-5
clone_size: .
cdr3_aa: CASRPGQGNSPLHF
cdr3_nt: TGTGCCAGCAGACCGGGACAGGGTAATTCACCCCTCCACTTT

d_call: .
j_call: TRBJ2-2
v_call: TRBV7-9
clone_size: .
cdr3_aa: CASSLELLNTGELFF
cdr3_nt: TGTGCCAGCAGCTTAGAACTTTTAAACACCGGGGAGCTGTTTTTT

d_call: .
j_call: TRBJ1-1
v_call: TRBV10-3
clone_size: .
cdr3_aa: CAISESLGSPTEAFF
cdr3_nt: TGTGCCATCAGTGAGTCTCTGGGCTCCCCCACCGAAGCTTTCTTT

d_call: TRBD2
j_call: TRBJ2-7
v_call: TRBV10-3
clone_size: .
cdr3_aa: CAISESVGGYYEQYF
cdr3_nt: TGTGCCATCAGTGAGTCGGTGGGGGGGTACTACGAGCAGTACTTC

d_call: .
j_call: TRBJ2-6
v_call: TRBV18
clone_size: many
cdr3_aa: CANSQGTGANVLTF
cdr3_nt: TGTGCCAATTCCCAGGGGACTGGGGCCAACGTCCTGACTTTC

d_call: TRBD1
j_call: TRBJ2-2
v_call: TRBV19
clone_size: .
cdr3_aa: CASSIETGDSYTGELFF
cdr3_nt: TGTGCCAGTAGTATAGAAACAGGGGATTCGTACACCGGGGAGCTGTTTTTT

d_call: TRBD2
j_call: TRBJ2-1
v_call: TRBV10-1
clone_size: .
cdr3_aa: CASSDKLAEPYNEQFF
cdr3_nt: TGCGCCAGCAGTGACAAGCTAGCGGAACCTTACAATGAGCAGTTCTTC

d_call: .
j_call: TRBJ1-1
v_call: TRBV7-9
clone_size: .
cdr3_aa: CASSLGIGDLKGEAFF
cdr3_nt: TGTGCCAGCAGCTTAGGGATTGGGGACTTAAAAGGTGAAGCTTTCTTT

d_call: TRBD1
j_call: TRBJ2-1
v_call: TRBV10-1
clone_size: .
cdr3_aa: CASSESGQGAYNEQFF
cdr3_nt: TGCGCCAGCAGTGAGTCGGGACAGGGGGCATACAATGAGCAGTTCTTC

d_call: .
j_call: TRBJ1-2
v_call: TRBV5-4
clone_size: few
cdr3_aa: CASSLQTRASYGYTF
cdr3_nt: TGTGCCAGCAGCCTACAAACCAGGGCGAGCTATGGCTACACCTTC

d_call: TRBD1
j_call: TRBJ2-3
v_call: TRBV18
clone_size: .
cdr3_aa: CASSPFDRGSADTQYF
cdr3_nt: TGTGCCAGCTCACCTTTCGACAGGGGTAGTGCAGATACGCAGTATTTT

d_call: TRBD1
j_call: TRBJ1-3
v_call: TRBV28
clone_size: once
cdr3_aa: CASNPTTGGPGNTIYF
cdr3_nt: TGTGCCAGCAACCCAACAACAGGGGGCCCTGGAAACACCATATATTTT

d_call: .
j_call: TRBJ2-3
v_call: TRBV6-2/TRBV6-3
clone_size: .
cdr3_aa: CASSYFGDTQYF
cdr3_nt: TGTGCCAGCAGTTACTTCGGGGATACGCAGTATTTT

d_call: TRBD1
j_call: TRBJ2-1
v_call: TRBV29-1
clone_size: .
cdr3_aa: CSVSGTGGYNEQFF
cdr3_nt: TGCAGCGTCTCCGGGACAGGGGGCTACAATGAGCAGTTCTTC

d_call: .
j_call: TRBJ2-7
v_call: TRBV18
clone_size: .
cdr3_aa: CASSPLSETGEQYF
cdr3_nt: TGTGCCAGCTCACCACTGAGTGAAACCGGCGAGCAGTACTTC

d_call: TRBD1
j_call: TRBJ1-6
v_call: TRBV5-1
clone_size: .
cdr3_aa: CASSLGQGGSPLHF
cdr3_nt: TGCGCCAGCAGCTTGGGACAGGGAGGTTCACCCCTCCACTTT

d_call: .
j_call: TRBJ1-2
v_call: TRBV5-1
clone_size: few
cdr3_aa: CASSLWEGKEGYTF
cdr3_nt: TGCGCCAGCAGCTTGTGGGAGGGGAAGGAGGGCTACACCTTC

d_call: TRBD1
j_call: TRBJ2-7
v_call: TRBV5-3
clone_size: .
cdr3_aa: CARSSGTASYEQYF
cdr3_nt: TGTGCCAGAAGCTCAGGGACAGCCTCCTACGAGCAGTACTTC

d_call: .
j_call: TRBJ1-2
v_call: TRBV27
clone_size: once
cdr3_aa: CASSFQGFGYGYTF
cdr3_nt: TGTGCCAGCAGTTTTCAGGGGTTTGGCTATGGCTACACCTTC

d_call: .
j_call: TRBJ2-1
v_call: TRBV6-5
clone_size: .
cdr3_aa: CASRTGGHQFF
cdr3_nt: TGTGCCAGCAGGACGGGGGGACATCAGTTCTTC

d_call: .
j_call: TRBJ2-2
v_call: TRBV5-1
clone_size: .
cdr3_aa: CASSFRGSNTGELFF
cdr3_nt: TGCGCCAGCAGCTTCAGGGGTTCGAACACCGGGGAGCTGTTTTTT

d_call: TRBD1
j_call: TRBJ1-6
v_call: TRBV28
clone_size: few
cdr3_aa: CASSPSTGERSPLHF
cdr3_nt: TGTGCCAGCAGTCCATCGACAGGGGAACGTTCACCCCTCCACTTT

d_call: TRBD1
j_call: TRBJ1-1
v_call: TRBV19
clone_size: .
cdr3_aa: CASSADRDRGFSGDLCF
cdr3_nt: TGTGCCAGTAGTGCCGACCGGGACAGGGGTTTTTCGGGGGACCTTTGCTTT

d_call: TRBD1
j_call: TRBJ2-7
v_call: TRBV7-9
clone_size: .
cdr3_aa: CASSSGTGVNEQYF
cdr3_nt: TGTGCCAGCAGCTCGGGGACAGGGGTAAACGAGCAGTACTTC

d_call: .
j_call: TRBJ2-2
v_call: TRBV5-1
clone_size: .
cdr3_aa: CASSPESWTANTGELFF
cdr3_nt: TGCGCCAGCAGCCCCGAATCTTGGACAGCTAACACCGGGGAGCTGTTTTTT

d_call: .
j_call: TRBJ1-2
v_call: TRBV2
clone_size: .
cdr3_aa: CASSPRSLYGYTF
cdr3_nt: TGTGCCAGCAGTCCTCGGTCTCTCTATGGCTACACCTTC

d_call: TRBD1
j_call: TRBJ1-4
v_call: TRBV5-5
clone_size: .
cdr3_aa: CASSPIGTGRGKLFF
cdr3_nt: TGTGCCAGCAGCCCAATCGGGACAGGGCGGGGAAAACTGTTTTTT

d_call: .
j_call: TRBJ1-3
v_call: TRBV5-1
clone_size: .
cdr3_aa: CASSQNAWGSGNTIYF
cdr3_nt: TGCGCCAGCAGCCAAAACGCCTGGGGCTCCGGAAACACCATATATTTT

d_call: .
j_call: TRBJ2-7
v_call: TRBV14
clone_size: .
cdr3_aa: CASSYKQAPSSISYEQYF
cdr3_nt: TGTGCCAGCAGCTATAAACAGGCCCCATCTTCTATATCCTACGAGCAGTACTTC

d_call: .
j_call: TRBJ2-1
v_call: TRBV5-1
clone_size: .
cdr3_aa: CASSPDGGLVNEQFF
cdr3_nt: TGCGCCAGCAGCCCGGACGGTGGACTTGTTAATGAGCAGTTCTTC

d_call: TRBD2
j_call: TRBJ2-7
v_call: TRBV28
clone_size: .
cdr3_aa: CASSLFRGGGEQYF
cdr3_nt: TGTGCCAGCAGTTTATTTCGCGGGGGGGGAGAGCAGTACTTC

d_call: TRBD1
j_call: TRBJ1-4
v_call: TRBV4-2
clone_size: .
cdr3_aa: CASSQSPRGHYEKLFF
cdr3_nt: TGTGCCAGCAGCCAAAGCCCAAGGGGGCATTATGAAAAACTGTTTTTT

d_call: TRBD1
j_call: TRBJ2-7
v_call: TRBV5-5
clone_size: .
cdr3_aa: CASSLAWTGVLSYEQYF
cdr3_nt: TGTGCCAGCAGCTTGGCTTGGACAGGGGTTCTCTCCTACGAGCAGTACTTC

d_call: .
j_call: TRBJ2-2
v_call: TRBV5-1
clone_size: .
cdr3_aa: CASSLRQSTGELFF
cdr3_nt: TGCGCCAGCAGCCTGAGGCAGAGCACCGGGGAGCTGTTTTTT

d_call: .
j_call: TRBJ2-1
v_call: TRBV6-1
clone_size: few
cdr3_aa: CASSEDPGVVNEQFF
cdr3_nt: TGTGCCAGCAGTGAAGATCCGGGGGTCGTCAATGAGCAGTTCTTC

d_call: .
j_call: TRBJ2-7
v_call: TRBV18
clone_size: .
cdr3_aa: CASSRGYDEQYF
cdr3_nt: TGTGCCAGCTCACGAGGGTACGACGAGCAGTACTTC

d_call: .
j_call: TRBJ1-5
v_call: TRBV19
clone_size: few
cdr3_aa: CASSGGPPQHF
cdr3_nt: TGTGCCAGCTCGGGGGGCCCTCCCCAGCATTTT

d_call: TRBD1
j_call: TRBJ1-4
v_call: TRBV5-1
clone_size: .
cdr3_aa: CASSPRDRGNEKLFF
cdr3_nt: TGCGCCAGCAGCCCCCGGGACAGGGGGAATGAAAAACTGTTTTTT

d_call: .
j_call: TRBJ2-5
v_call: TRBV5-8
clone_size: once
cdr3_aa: CASSLGTRGETQYF
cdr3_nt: TGTGCCAGCAGCTTGGGGACCCGGGGTGAGACCCAGTACTTC

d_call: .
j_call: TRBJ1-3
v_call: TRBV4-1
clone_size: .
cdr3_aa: CASSQDRRTGNTIYF
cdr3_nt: TGCGCCAGCAGCCAAGATAGGAGAACTGGAAACACCATATATTTT

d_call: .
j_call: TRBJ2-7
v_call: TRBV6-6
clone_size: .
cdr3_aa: CASRKQGAREQYF
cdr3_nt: TGTGCCAGCAGAAAACAGGGTGCTCGGGAGCAGTACTTC

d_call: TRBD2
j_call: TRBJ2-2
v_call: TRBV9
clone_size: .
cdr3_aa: CASSVGLAGVTGELFF
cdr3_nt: TGTGCCAGCAGCGTAGGTCTAGCGGGGGTCACCGGGGAGCTGTTTTTT

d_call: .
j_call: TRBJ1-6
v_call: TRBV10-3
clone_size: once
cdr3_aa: CAISNLQGRGNSPLHF
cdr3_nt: TGTGCCATCAGTAACCTACAGGGAAGGGGTAATTCACCCCTCCACTTT

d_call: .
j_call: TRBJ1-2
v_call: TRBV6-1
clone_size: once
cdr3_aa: CASSEARVEGYTF
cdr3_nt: TGTGCCAGCAGTGAAGCCAGGGTAGAGGGCTACACCTTC

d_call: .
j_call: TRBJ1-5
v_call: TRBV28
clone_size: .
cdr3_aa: CASSISKGGAGNQPQHF
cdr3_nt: TGTGCCAGCAGTATAAGCAAAGGGGGGGCAGGCAATCAGCCCCAGCATTTT

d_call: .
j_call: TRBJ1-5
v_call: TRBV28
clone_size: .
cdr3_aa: CASSQPGLLNNQPQHF
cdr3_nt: TGTGCCAGCAGCCAACCGGGACTCCTAAACAATCAGCCCCAGCATTTT

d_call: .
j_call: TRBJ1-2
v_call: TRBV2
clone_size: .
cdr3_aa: CASRLPGNYGYTF
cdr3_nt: TGTGCCAGCAGGTTACCAGGGAACTATGGCTACACCTTC

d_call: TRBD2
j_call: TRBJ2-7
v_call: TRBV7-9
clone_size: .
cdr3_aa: CASSPSRMPERGAPCEQYF
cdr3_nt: TGTGCCAGCAGCCCCTCGAGGATGCCAGAGCGGGGGGCCCCCTGCGAGCAGTACTTC

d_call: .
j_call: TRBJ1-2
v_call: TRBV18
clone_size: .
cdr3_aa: CASSPARGNGYTF
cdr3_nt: TGTGCCAGCTCTCCGGCCCGGGGGAATGGCTACACCTTC

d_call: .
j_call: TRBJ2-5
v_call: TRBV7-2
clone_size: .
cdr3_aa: CASSLGGKETQYF
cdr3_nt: TGTGCCAGCAGCTTAGGAGGGAAAGAGACCCAGTACTTC

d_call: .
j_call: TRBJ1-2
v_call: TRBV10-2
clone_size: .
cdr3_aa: CASSDTGLAYGYTF
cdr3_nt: TGCGCCAGCAGCGATACAGGGCTGGCCTATGGCTACACCTTC

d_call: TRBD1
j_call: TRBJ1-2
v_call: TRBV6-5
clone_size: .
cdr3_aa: CASNWVRGTYGYTF
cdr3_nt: TGTGCCAGCAATTGGGTCAGGGGGACCTATGGCTACACCTTC